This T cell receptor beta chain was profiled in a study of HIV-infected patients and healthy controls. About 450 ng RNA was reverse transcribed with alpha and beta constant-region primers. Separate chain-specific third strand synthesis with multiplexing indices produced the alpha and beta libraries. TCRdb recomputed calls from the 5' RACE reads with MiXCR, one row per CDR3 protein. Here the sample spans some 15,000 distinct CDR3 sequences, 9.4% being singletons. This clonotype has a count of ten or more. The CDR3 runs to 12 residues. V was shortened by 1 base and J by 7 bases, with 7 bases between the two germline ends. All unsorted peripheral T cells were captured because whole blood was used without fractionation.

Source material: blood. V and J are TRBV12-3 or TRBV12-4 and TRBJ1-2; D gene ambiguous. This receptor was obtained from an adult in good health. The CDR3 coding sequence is TGTGCCAGCAGTTTAGAACTTGGTGGCTACACCTTC. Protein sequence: CASSLELGGYTF.